This T cell receptor beta chain was identified during a study of blood T cell repertoires in COVID-19. The germline V gene has CDR1 KGHSH and CDR2 LQKENI. The CDR3 runs 16 residues. Clones were read by immunoSEQ multiplex PCR, and TCRdb kept only the in-frame ones, dropping some. The sample lists under 200,000 clones; approximately 79% were seen once. Comments on this clone: One end of the junction does not line up with germline, which may come from a read error.

The chain couples TRBV18 to TRBJ1-2; 10 bases line up with TRBD1. This sequence originates from a woman at least 80 years old with acute or convalescent COVID-19. Input material: peripheral blood. CDR3 protein: CASSPWDRGGNNGYTF. Written as DNA, the CDR3 is TGTGCCAGCTCACCCTGGGACAGGGGAGGTAACAATGGCTACACCTTC.